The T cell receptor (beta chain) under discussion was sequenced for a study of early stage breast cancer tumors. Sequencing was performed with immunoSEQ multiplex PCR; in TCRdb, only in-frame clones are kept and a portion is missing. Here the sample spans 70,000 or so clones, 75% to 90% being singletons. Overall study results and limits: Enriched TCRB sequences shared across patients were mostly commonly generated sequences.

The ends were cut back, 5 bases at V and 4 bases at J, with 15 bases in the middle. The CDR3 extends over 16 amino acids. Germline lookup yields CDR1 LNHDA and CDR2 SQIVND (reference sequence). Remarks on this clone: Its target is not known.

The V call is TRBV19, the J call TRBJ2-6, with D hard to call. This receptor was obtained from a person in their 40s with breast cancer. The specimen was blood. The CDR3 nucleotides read TGTGCCAGTAGTCGTGGCGCGAGGTCAGGGGCCAACGTCCTGACTTTC. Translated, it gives CASSRGARSGANVLTF.